The rows below give T cell receptor beta chains drawn from one sample of a study of OX40 agonist ivuxolimab in advanced cancers. Data came from immunoSEQ multiplex PCR; TCRdb stores just in-frame clones and leaves some out. Of some 74,000 clones detected, about 88% appear once; the ten largest clones hold about 1%. Sample: CD4+ or CD8+ T cells sorted from blood, taken in a trial of the OX40 agonist ivuxolimab. These receptors were obtained from an adult with an advanced solid tumor such as melanoma, head and neck, liver or kidney cancer. Both conserved end residues are trimmed from each CDR3. Each record gives: V gene, J gene, CDR3 length, CDR3 protein.

TRBV5-1,TRBJ2-3,13,ASSRAGGSADTQY
TRBV7-2,TRBJ2-7,13,ASSSPDRKWYEQY
TRBV5-4,TRBJ1-1,12,ASRTQGEGTEAF
TRBV11-3,TRBJ2-7,9,ASSYNYEQY
TRBV6-6,TRBJ2-7,10,ASREDRYEQY
TRBV7-2,TRBJ2-3,12,ASSLGPFTDTQY
TRBV2,TRBJ1-4,10,AVLREDEKLF
TRBV4-3,TRBJ2-7,13,ASSQGRGQLYEQY
TRBV6-5,TRBJ2-3,13,ASSYGQGRTDTQY
TRBV7-8,TRBJ1-1,15,ASSLSEGLGRSTEAF
TRBV7-2,TRBJ2-1,15,ASSLVAGGTTYNEQF
TRBV6-4,TRBJ1-3,12,ASSPGTSGNTIY
TRBV19,TRBJ1-3,11,ASLPGQGDTIY
TRBV28,TRBJ1-1,12,ASSRDRANTEAF
TRBV7-2,TRBJ2-7,12,ASSWTGSSYEQY
TRBV6-6,TRBJ1-1,13,ASRTATGAYTEAF
TRBV6-6,TRBJ1-4,12,ASRLTGVNEKLF
TRBV7-2,TRBJ1-4,13,ASSLGPARSEKLF
TRBV29-1,TRBJ2-3,12,SGGLAGLTDTQY
TRBV5-1,TRBJ2-5,12,ASSLEGLGETQY
TRBV2,TRBJ1-2,10,ASSVGPYGYT
TRBV28,TRBJ1-2,9,ASRSRVGYT
TRBV27,TRBJ2-3,17,ASSTPSWASGTSTDTQY
TRBV27,TRBJ2-7,13,ASSFSTGGSYEQY
TRBV7-2,TRBJ1-5,12,ASSFRFFGQPQH
TRBV7-2,TRBJ2-5,12,ASSWSGAVETQY
TRBV7-2,TRBJ2-5,10,ASRVLQETQY
TRBV19,TRBJ1-4,14,ASKDPGGRSREKLF
TRBV7-2,TRBJ2-1,16,ASSLAPGGGSSYNEQF
TRBV30,TRBJ2-7,9,AWRFAYEQY
TRBV5-1,TRBJ1-1,11,ASSRVVNTEAF
TRBV2,TRBJ2-7,12,ASSELGTLYEQY
TRBV11-2,TRBJ2-2,13,ASSLRGGTPGELF
TRBV5-1,TRBJ2-7,11,ASSLRTVTEQY
TRBV7-2,TRBJ2-3,13,ASSSTSGRHDTQY
TRBV19,TRBJ1-5,15,ASSERRFGYSNQPQH
TRBV7-2,TRBJ2-1,10,ASSQRRNEQF
TRBV7-3,TRBJ2-2,13,ASSPTGMNTGELF
TRBV2,TRBJ2-1,11,ASAQSSYNEQF
TRBV9,TRBJ2-5,12,ASSVTPFQETQY
TRBV19,TRBJ1-1,13,ASSRQGFMNTEAF
TRBV13,TRBJ2-3,14,ASSLGGRSSTDTQY
TRBV19,TRBJ1-1,13,ASSINLVGDTEAF
TRBV19,TRBJ2-2,11,ASSGGNTGELF
TRBV6-1,TRBJ2-1,11,ASSETQVGEQF
TRBV7-2,TRBJ2-7,13,ASSLGWGGLNEQY
TRBV7-2,TRBJ2-5,11,ASSLLRGETQY
TRBV5-1,TRBJ1-4,13,ASSLLGTGDEKLF
TRBV5-1,TRBJ2-7,12,ASSTSSGNHEQY
TRBV4-3,TRBJ1-2,14,ASSQELAGLVYGYT
TRBV11-2,TRBJ2-4,14,ASSHLLGGRRNIQY
TRBV7-2,TRBJ2-7,10,ASSLAWGEQY
TRBV6-5,TRBJ1-2,13,ASRPGTGAPYGYT